The 24 T cell receptor beta chains reported below all come from one sample, sequenced in a study of T cell responses to AZD1222 COVID-19 vaccine. Data came from immunoSEQ multiplex PCR; TCRdb stores just in-frame clones and leaves some out. Here the sample spans 90,000 to 130,000 clones, about 80% being singletons. This specimen was peripheral blood, taken on day 0 of AZD1222 vaccination. The receptor source for this set is an adult in good health.

This chain joins TRBV6-5 and TRBJ1-5, with no clear D. Germline V gives CDR1 MNHEY, CDR2 SVGAGI. The CDR3 runs 13 residues. The V end lost 1 base, the J end lost 5 bases, and 6 bases lay between the germline ends. The CDR3 sequence: CASSYFVDQPQHF. Here the CDR3 DNA reads TGTGCCAGCAGTTACTTTGTGGATCAGCCCCAGCATTTT.

This sequence joins TRBV6-2 or TRBV6-3 and TRBJ2-5; 9 nucleotides agree with TRBD1. Germline-derived CDR1 and CDR2 are MNHEY and SVGEGT. This CDR3 is built from 16 residues. V was pared by 2 bases and J by 5 bases, with 9 bases of the junction left unmatched. The CDR3 DNA reads TGTGCCAGCAGTTACCCTACAGGGGGCGGAACGGAGACCCAGTACTTC. Translation gives CASSYPTGGGTETQYF.

This clone was detected only a few times. The chain is built from TRBV7-2 and TRBJ1-4; D call uncertain. Trimming pared 5 bases from V and 8 bases from J, leaving 15 bases between. Germline assignment: CDR1 SGHTA and CDR2 FQGNSA. The CDR3 loop spans 14 amino acids. The CDR3 loop reads CASSPSLIGEKLFF. In DNA, the CDR3 is TGTGCCAGCAGCCCTAGTCTGATAGGGGAAAAACTGTTTTTT.

On this clone: A junction boundary mismatches the germline segment, possibly from a read error. The genes are TRBV2 and TRBJ1-1; D remains unclear. Germline V gene data show CDR1 as SNHLY and CDR2 as FYNNEI. The CDR3 is made up of 13 amino acids. For the CDR3, the DNA is TGTGCCAGCAGGGAAGAACGGAGTACTGAAGCTTTCTTT. The encoded protein is CASREERSTEAFF.

This clone was seen only once. This CDR3 is CASSIQRESEQFF. The CDR3 nucleotides read TGTGCCAGTAGTATTCAGCGGGAGAGTGAGCAGTTCTTC. This chain links TRBV19 with TRBJ2-1; TRBD2 agrees at 8 bases. This CDR3 is built from 13 residues. Germline V gives CDR1 LNHDA, CDR2 SQIVND (reference sequence). V was pared by 3 bases and J by 9 bases, with 4 bases of the junction left unmatched.

V is TRBV5-1 and J is TRBJ2-1; the D gene could be TRBD1 or TRBD2 (5 bases each). This CDR3 spans 12 amino acids. The ends were cut back, 4 bases at V and 15 bases at J, with 17 bases in the middle. Germline lookup yields CDR1 SGHRS and CDR2 YFSETQ. The CDR3 coding sequence is TGCGCCAGCAGCGGGGGAGTGGAAACGGGGTTCTTC. This encodes CASSGGVETGFF. The variable domain in full, with the rest retrieved from reference TRBV5-1 and TRBJ2-1, is KAGVTQTPRYLIKTRGQQVTLSCSPISGHRSVSWYQQTPGQGLQFLFEYFSETQRNKGNFPGRFSGRQFSNSRSEMNVSTLELGDSALYLCASSGGVETGFFGPGTRLTVL.

The chain couples TRBV29-1 to TRBJ2-1, with D possibly matching TRBD2 (5 bases). The germline V gene encodes CDR1 SQVTM and CDR2 ANQGSEA. The CDR3 totals 13 residues. Trimming shortened V by 6 bases and J by 7 bases, and 16 bases separated the two germline ends. Written as DNA, the CDR3 is TGCAGCGTCTTTGACGGGCGGGTAAATGAGCAGTTCTTC. It specifies CSVFDGRVNEQFF.

This clone was seen a single time. The rearrangement links TRBV25-1 to TRBJ2-3; D is uncertain. The germline gives CDR1 MGHDK, CDR2 SYGVNS. The length of the CDR3 is 15 residues. Between the trimmed V and J ends, which lost 3 bases and 6 bases, there was a span of 16 bases. CDR3 sequence: CASSDYVGTGDTQYF. In nucleotides, the CDR3 is TGTGCCAGCAGTGATTATGTGGGTACCGGCGATACGCAGTATTTT.

The chain carries TRBV7-2 and TRBJ1-1, with a possible D match to TRBD1 (6 bases). Trimming took 1 base from V and 5 from J, leaving 23 bases between them. The CDR3 covers 18 residues. The germline V gene has CDR1 SGHTA and CDR2 FQGNSA. In DNA form, the CDR3 reads TGTGCCAGCAGCTTAGGGCTGAGCCGGGGGCGCGGGGTGACTGAAGCTTTCTTT. Translated: CASSLGLSRGRGVTEAFF.

The chain couples TRBV7-9 to TRBJ1-1; TRBD1 might be the D (5 bases). CDR3 length: 15 residues. The germline V gene has CDR1 SEHNR and CDR2 FQNEAQ (reference sequence). The V end lost 3 bases, the J end lost 5 bases, and 16 bases lay between the germline ends. The CDR3 nucleotides read TGTGCCAGCAGCTTTTGGACGGCCCGGGGGACTGAAGCTTTCTTT. As protein: CASSFWTARGTEAFF.

This rearrangement joins TRBV7-9 to TRBJ1-2; no definite D call. V lost 4 bases and J lost 8, with 14 bases in between. The CDR3 sequence is 13 residues long. Per germline, CDR1 SEHNR and CDR2 FQNEAQ (reference sequence). The CDR3 sequence: CASSSGRVDGYTF. DNA for the CDR3: TGTGCCAGCAGCTCCGGGCGGGTGGACGGCTACACCTTC.

The chain combines TRBV6-5 with TRBJ1-5; 8 nucleotides align to TRBD1. J was trimmed by 3 bases and V by 1 base; bases with no gene match: 5. The CDR3 runs 16 residues. CDR1 is MNHEY, CDR2 SVGAGI, per germline. The CDR3 sequence: CASSYFGQGTNQPQHF. The CDR3 nucleotides are TGTGCCAGCAGTTACTTTGGACAGGGTACCAATCAGCCCCAGCATTTT.

This chain links TRBV6-1 with TRBJ2-1, with D maybe TRBD2 (6 bases). CDR3 length: 16 residues. Trimming removed 2 bases from V and 0 bases from J, with 11 bases in between. Per the germline V gene, CDR1 is MNHNS and CDR2 is SASEGT. For the CDR3, the DNA is TGTGCCAGCAGTGAATTTAGGGAGGTCTCCTACAATGAGCAGTTCTTC. Translation: CASSEFREVSYNEQFF.

DNA for the CDR3: TGTGCCAGCAGCTACCTCCCAGAGGGAAACATTCAGTACTTC. As protein: CASSYLPEGNIQYF. J is TRBJ2-4 and V is TRBV11-2, with TRBD2 as a possible D gene (5 bases). The CDR3 is 14 amino acids. Per the germline V gene, CDR1 is SGHAT and CDR2 is FQNNGV. V was pared by 4 bases and J by 6 bases, with 13 bases between. Using reference TRBV11-2 and TRBJ2-4 for the parts outside the CDR3, the full variable domain is EAGVAQSPRYKIIEKRQSVAFWCNPISGHATLYWYQQILGQGPKLLIQFQNNGVVDDSQLPKDRFSAERLKGVDSTLKIQPAKLEDSAVYLCASSYLPEGNIQYFGAGTRLSVL.

This chain links TRBV7-8 with TRBJ2-2; D possibly corresponds to TRBD1 (6 bases). The CDR3 has 14 amino acids. V was trimmed by 1 base and J by 6 bases, leaving 9 bases between them. The germline V gene encodes CDR1 SGHVS and CDR2 FQNEAQ. The CDR3 spells CASSLDRVAGELFF. Written as DNA, the CDR3 is TGTGCCAGCAGCTTAGACAGGGTGGCCGGGGAGCTGTTTTTT.

This clone was detected only a few times. The gene calls are TRBV6-5 and TRBJ2-1, with D perhaps TRBD2 (7 bases). CDR3 length: 15 amino acids. Germline CDR1 reads MNHEY; CDR2 reads SVGAGI. The V and J ends lost 2 bases and 3 bases respectively, with 11 bases between them. The CDR3 DNA sequence: TGTGCCAGCAGTTACCCCGGGGGGCGCTACAATGAGCAGTTCTTC. The encoded protein is CASSYPGGRYNEQFF.

The V and J genes are TRBV6-5 and TRBJ2-2, with D possibly TRBD1 on 5 matching bases. V was pared by 2 bases and J by 4 bases, with 5 bases between. The CDR3 consists of 13 residues. Germline V lookup: CDR1 MNHEY, CDR2 SVGAGI. Written as DNA, the CDR3 is TGTGCCAGCAGTTACGGGGCCACCGGGGAGCTGTTTTTT. This sequence encodes CASSYGATGELFF.

The chain is built from TRBV7-3 and TRBJ2-2; a possible D gene is TRBD1 (7 bases). This CDR3 is built from 16 residues. With 5 bases removed from V and 4 bases from J, the gap between germline ends came to 17 bases. Germline assignment: CDR1 SGHTA and CDR2 FQGTGA. The CDR3 DNA is TGTGCCAGCAGCCGTAGGAGGGCAGGGGGCACCGGGGAGCTGTTTTTT. Translated, it gives CASSRRRAGGTGELFF.

The genes are TRBV2 and TRBJ1-1; no definite D call. The germline V gene has CDR1 SNHLY and CDR2 FYNNEI. With 3 bases removed from V and 4 bases from J, the gap between germline ends came to 3 bases. The length of the CDR3 is 11 residues. The CDR3 region has the DNA TGTGCCAGCAGTGAGTTCACTGAAGCTTTCTTT. Translating gives CASSEFTEAFF.

The CDR3 reads CASSLAGSGIQPQHF. CDR3 in DNA: TGTGCCAGCAGCTTAGCGGGCTCCGGGATACAGCCCCAGCATTTT. The rearrangement links TRBV7-2 to TRBJ1-5; D remains unclear. CDR3 length equals 15 residues. In germline, CDR1 is SGHTA, CDR2 FQGNSA. Trimming took off 0 bases at V and 7 bases at J, with 13 bases between the two ends.

CDR3 amino acids: CASSQFDGYEQYF. In DNA form, the CDR3 reads TGCGCCAGCAGCCAGTTCGACGGCTACGAGCAGTACTTC. V usage is TRBV4-1 and J usage is TRBJ2-7; no clear D. Trimming cost V 3 bases and J 3 bases, with 9 bases left between them. Germline CDR1 is MGHRA and CDR2 is YSYEKL. CDR3 length equals 13 residues.

V and J are TRBV30 and TRBJ2-2; the D gene is possibly TRBD2 (6 bases). The CDR3 loop spans 15 amino acids. Trimming stripped 4 bases from V and 3 bases from J, with 15 bases between. Germline lookup yields CDR1 GTSNPN and CDR2 SVGIG (reference sequence). The CDR3 sequence: CAWTAQEGYTGELFF. The CDR3 region has the DNA TGTGCCTGGACCGCCCAGGAGGGGTACACCGGGGAGCTGTTTTTT. The full variable domain, with the rest looked up from reference TRBV30 and TRBJ2-2, is SQTIHQWPATLVQPVGSPLSLECTVEGTSNPNLYWYRQAAGRGLQLLFYSVGIGQISSEVPQNLSASRPQDRQFILSSKKLLLSDSGFYLCAWTAQEGYTGELFFGEGSRLTVL.

V is TRBV9 and J is TRBJ1-2; unclear D gene. Between the trimmed V and J ends, which lost 4 bases and 2 bases, there was a span of 18 bases. CDR1 and CDR2 from the germline V gene are SGDLS and YYNGEE. CDR3 size: 16 residues. CDR3 sequence reads: CASSPPGGGINYGYTF. In DNA, the CDR3 is TGTGCCAGCAGCCCACCCGGTGGAGGGATCAACTATGGCTACACCTTC.

The gene calls are TRBV6-5 and TRBJ2-7; a weak D match, TRBD1 (6 bases). This CDR3 has 13 amino acids. V dropped 2 bases and J dropped 6 bases, with 11 bases sitting between them. Germline CDR1 is MNHEY and CDR2 is SVGAGI. CDR3 loop: CASSYEKTGEQYF. CDR3 DNA sequence: TGTGCCAGCAGTTACGAAAAGACAGGCGAGCAGTACTTC.